This T cell receptor beta chain is from a study of T-cell reconstitution after alpha-beta-depleted transplantation in children. The CDR3 length is 14 residues. V gave up 5 bases and J gave up 10 bases; unmatched junction bases: 11. Germline-derived CDR1 and CDR2 are DFQATT and SNEGSKA (reference sequence). General study points: Several hundred rapidly expanded clones from non-depleted graft cells reportedly supplied alpha-beta T cells about two months post-transplant.

Concerning this clonotype itself: No antigen is known for it.

Unique molecular identifiers tagged the TCRbeta library. TCRdb analysed the PCR reads with MiXCR anew, one entry per CDR3 protein. Here the sample spans over 3,000 distinct CDR3 sequences, around 10% being singletons. Sequencing used PBMCs, mostly from graft donor cells, obtained 180 days after TCRalphabeta/CD19-depleted stem cell transplant. This receptor was obtained from a male patient aged 2-15 years who had a stem cell transplant for acute lymphoblastic leukemia, so the T cells may come from the graft donor. The chain employs TRBV20-1 and TRBJ2-1; 10 bases align to TRBD2. The CDR3 region is CSAYKREGLGEQFF. In DNA form, the CDR3 reads TGCAGTGCTTATAAGCGGGAGGGCCTGGGGGAGCAGTTCTTC.